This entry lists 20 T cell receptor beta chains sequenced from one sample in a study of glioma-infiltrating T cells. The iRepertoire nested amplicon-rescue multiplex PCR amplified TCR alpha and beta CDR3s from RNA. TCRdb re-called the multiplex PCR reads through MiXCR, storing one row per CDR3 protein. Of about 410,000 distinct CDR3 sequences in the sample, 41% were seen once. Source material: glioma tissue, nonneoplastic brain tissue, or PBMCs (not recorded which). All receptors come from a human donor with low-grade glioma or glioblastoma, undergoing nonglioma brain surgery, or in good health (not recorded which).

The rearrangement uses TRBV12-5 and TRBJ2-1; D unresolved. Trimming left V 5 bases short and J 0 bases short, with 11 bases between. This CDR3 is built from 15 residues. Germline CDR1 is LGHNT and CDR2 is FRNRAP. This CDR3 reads CASGPQGSSYNEQFF. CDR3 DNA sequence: TGTGCTAGTGGTCCACAAGGTAGCTCCTACAATGAGCAGTTCTTC.

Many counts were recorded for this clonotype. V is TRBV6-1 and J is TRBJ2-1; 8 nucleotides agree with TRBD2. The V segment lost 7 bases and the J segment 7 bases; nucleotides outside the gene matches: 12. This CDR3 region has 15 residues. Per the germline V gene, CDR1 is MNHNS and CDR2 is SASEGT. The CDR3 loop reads CASNQWTSPANEQFF. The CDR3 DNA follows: TGTGCCAGCAACCAGTGGACTAGCCCTGCTAATGAGCAGTTCTTC.

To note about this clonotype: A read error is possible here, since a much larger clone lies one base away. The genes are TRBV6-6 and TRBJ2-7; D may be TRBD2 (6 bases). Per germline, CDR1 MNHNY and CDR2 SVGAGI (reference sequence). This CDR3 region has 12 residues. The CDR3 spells CAGSYGGNEQYF. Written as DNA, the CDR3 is TGTGCCGGCAGTTACGGCGGGAACGAGCAGTACTTC.

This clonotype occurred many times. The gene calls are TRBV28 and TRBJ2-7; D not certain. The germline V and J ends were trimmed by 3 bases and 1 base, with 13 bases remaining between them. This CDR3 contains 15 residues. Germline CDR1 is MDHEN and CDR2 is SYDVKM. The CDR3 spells CASSFILTRSYEQYF. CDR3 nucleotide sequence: TGTGCCAGCAGTTTTATCCTCACCAGGTCCTACGAGCAGTACTTC.

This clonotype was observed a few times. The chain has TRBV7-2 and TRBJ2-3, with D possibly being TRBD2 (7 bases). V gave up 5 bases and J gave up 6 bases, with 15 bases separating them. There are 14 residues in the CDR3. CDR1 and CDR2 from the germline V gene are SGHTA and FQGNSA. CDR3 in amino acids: CASSPAGRGDTQYF. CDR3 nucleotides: TGTGCCAGCAGCCCTGCTGGGAGGGGGGATACGCAGTATTTT.

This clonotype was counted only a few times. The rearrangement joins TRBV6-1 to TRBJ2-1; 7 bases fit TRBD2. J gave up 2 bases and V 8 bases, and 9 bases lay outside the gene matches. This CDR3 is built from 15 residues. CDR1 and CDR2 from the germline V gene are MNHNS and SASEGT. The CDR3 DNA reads TGTGCCAGCCGTGGGATGGGGGGGACCTACAATGAGCAGTTCTTC. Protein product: CASRGMGGTYNEQFF.

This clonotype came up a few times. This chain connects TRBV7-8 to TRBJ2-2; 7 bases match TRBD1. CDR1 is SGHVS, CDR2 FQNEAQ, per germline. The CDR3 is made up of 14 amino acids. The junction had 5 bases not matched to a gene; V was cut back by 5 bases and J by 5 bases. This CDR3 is CASSHKQGTGELFF. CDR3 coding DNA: TGTGCCAGCAGCCACAAACAGGGGACCGGGGAGCTGTTTTTT.

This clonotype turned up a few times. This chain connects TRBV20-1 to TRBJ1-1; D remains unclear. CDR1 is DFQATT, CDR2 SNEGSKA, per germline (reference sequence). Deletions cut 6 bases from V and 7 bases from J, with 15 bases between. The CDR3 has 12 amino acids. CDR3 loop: CSASYTVFEAFF. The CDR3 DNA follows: TGCAGTGCCAGTTATACCGTGTTTGAAGCTTTCTTT.

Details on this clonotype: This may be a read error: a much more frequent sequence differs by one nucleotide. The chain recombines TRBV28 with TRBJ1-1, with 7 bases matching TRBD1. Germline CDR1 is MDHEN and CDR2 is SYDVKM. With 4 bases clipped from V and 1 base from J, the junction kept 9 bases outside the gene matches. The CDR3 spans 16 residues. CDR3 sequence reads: CASSSWGQWGNTEAFF. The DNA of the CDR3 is TGTGCCAGCAGTTCCTGGGGACAGTGGGGGAACACTGAAGCTTTCTTT.

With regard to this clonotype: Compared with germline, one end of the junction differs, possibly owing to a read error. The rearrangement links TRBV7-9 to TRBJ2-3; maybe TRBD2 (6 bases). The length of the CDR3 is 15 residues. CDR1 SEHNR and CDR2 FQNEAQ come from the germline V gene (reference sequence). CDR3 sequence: CASRLVAVNTDTQYF. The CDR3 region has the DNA TGTGCCAGCAGGTTAGTAGCGGTGAACACAGATACGCAGTATTTT.

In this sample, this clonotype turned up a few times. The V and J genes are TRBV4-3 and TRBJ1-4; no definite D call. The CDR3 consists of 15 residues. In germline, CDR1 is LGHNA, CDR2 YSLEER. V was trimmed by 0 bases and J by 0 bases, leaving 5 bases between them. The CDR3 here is CASSQEQATNEKLFF. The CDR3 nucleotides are TGCGCCAGCAGCCAAGAGCAGGCAACTAATGAAAAACTGTTTTTT.

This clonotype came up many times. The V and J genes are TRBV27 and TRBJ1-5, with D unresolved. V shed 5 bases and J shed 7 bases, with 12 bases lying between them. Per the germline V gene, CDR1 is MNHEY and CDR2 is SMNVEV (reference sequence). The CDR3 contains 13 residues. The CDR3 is CASSPPGGQPQHF. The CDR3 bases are TGTGCCAGCAGTCCCCCCGGCGGGCAGCCCCAGCATTTT.

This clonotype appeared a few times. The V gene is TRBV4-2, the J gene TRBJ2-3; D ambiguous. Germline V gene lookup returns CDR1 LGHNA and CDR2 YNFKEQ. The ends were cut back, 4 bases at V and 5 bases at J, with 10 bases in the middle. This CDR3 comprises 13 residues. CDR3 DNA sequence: TGTGCCAGCAGCCCCCCGTTTGTAGATACGCAGTATTTT. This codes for CASSPPFVDTQYF.

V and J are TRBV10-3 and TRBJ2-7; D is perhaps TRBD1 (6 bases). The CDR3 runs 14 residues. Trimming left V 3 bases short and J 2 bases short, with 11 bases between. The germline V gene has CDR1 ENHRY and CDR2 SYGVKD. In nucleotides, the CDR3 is TGTGCCATCAGTGAACCCGACAGGACCTACGAGCAGTACTTC. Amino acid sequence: CAISEPDRTYEQYF.

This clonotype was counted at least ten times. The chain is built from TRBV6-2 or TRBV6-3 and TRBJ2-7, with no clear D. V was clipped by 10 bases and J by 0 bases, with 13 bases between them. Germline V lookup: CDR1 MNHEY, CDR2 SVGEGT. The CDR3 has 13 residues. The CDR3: CATSDPPSYEQYF. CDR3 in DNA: TGTGCCACCTCGGACCCACCCTCCTACGAGCAGTACTTC.

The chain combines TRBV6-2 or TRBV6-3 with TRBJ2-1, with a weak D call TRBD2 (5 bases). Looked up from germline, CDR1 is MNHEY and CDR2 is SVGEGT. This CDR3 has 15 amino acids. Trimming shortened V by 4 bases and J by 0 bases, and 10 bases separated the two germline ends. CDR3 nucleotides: TGTGCCAGCAGTTTGCTCGGGATCTCCTACAATGAGCAGTTCTTC. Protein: CASSLLGISYNEQFF.

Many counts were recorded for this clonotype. The CDR3 here is CSARRSLAGYNEQFF. In DNA, the CDR3 is TGCAGTGCTAGACGTAGCCTAGCGGGATACAATGAGCAGTTCTTC. The chain joins TRBV20-1 to TRBJ2-1; 9 bases agree with TRBD2. This CDR3 is built from 15 residues. V was clipped by 2 bases and J by 4 bases; unmatched bases: 6. CDR1 is DFQATT, CDR2 SNEGSKA, per germline (reference sequence).

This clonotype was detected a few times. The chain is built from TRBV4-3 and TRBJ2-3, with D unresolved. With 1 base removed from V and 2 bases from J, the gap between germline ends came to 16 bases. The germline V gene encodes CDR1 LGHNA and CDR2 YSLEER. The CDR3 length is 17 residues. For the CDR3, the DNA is TGCGCCAGCAGCCAAGTCGAGAGGCCGGCTCCCACAGATACGCAGTATTTT. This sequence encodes CASSQVERPAPTDTQYF.

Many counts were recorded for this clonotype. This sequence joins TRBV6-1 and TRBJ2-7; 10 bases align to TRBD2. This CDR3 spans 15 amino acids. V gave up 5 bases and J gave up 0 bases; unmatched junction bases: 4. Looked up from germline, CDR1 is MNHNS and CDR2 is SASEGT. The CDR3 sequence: CASSSGLADSYEQYF. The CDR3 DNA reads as TGTGCCAGCAGTTCTGGACTAGCGGACTCCTACGAGCAGTACTTC.

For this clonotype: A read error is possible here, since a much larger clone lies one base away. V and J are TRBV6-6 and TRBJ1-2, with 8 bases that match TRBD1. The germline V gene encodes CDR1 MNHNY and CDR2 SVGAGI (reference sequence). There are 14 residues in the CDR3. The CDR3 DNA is TGTGCCAGCAGTTACTCAAGACAGGGGTATGGCTACAACTTC. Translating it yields CASSYSRQGYGYNF.